Listed here are 4 T cell receptor beta chains from one sample, sequenced in a study of cytomegalovirus exposure and HLA in healthy donors. The PCR employed 60 Vbeta primers together with 13 Jbeta primers. The method was immunoSEQ multiplex PCR; TCRdb's version includes in-frame clones alone and lacks a portion of them. This sample has about 89,000 clones; over 75% occur once, and the top ten carry under 4.5%. The sequenced sample was PBMCs. These receptors were collected from a female donor in good health and CMV-seropositive.

V and J are TRBV4-1 and TRBJ2-1, with 10 bases fitting TRBD2. The CDR3 consists of 19 residues. CDR1 and CDR2 (germline): MGHRA, YSYEKL. The J segment lost 0 bases and the V segment lost 2 bases, leaving 10 bases of the junction unmatched. In DNA, the CDR3 is TGCGCCAGCAGCCAATCGGGGGTTTTAGCGGGGGGCTCCTACAATGAGCAGTTCTTC. Protein: CASSQSGVLAGGSYNEQFF.

This rearrangement joins TRBV6-5 to TRBJ1-1; D remains ambiguous. CDR3 length: 14 amino acids. Germline CDR1 reads MNHEY; CDR2 reads SVGAGI. Trimming stripped 0 bases from V and 8 bases from J, with 13 bases between. CDR3 coding DNA: TGTGCCAGCAGTTACTCCTGGAGGTCTGGCGAAGCTTTCTTT. Translation gives CASSYSWRSGEAFF.

The table lists this clone with a count of one. V usage is TRBV5-1 and J usage is TRBJ1-4; TRBD1 is a possible D gene (6 bases). This CDR3 has 17 amino acids. Trimming left V 0 bases short and J 4 bases short, with 16 bases between. Germline-derived CDR1 and CDR2 are SGHRS and YFSETQ. The CDR3 DNA is TGCGCCAGCAGCTTGGCGCTCCAGGGAGGGGGTAATGAAAAACTGTTTTTT. It is translated as CASSLALQGGGNEKLFF. Drawing the rest from reference TRBV5-1 and TRBJ1-4, the complete variable domain is KAGVTQTPRYLIKTRGQQVTLSCSPISGHRSVSWYQQTPGQGLQFLFEYFSETQRNKGNFPGRFSGRQFSNSRSEMNVSTLELGDSALYLCASSLALQGGGNEKLFFGSGTQLSVL.

The rearrangement uses TRBV29-1 and TRBJ1-3; D gene uncertain. Looked up from germline, CDR1 is SQVTM and CDR2 is ANQGSEA. This CDR3 has 13 residues. The V end was cut by 7 bases, the J end by 0 bases, with 10 bases between. The CDR3 loop reads CSGVADSGNTIYF. The CDR3 nucleotides are TGCAGCGGTGTGGCAGACTCTGGAAACACCATATATTTT.